The T cell receptor beta chain under discussion was sequenced for a study of Ad26.COV2.S vaccination and SARS-CoV-2 variants. Overall study context: Ad26.COV2.S, an intramuscular injection, was given once or twice 56 days apart.

Assay: immunoSEQ multiplex PCR; the TCRdb copy retains only in-frame clones and omits some. This table has around 340,000 clones, about 88% appearing once. About this clone itself: Its antigen is not identified.

The germline V and J ends were trimmed by 0 bases and 15 bases, with 12 bases remaining between them. Germline assignment: CDR1 ENHRY and CDR2 SYGVKD. The CDR3 length is 12 residues. Specified treatment: some 20 received Ad26.COV2.S at low or high dose, single or two shots; several received placebo; per-sample allocation not given. Vaccine and placebo recipients were sampled on day 63 after the first injection. Findings and caveats of the study: Those who received the vaccine showed greater spike-specific TCR breadth than those given placebo.

Source: peripheral blood, taken in a trial of Ad26.COV2.S vaccine versus placebo. This TCR was recovered from a person aged 18-65 years who received the Ad26.COV2.S COVID-19 vaccine or a placebo. The V and J genes are TRBV10-3 and TRBJ2-1; D remains ambiguous. The CDR3 DNA follows: TGTGCCATCAGTGAGTCCGAGGAGCATCGGTTCTTC. Protein product: CAISESEEHRFF.